What follows is one T cell receptor (beta chain) and its context. The antigen it binds to is not known. Per-base qualities were not stored, and no clone one base away is much larger. Using the deep immunoSEQ assay, TCR CDR3 regions were amplified from genomic DNA by multiplex PCR. Genomic DNA extracted from each cell subset was distributed evenly over all wells of several immunoSEQ 96-well plates, and each plate served as one replicate. For unsorted PBMC, 300 to 350 ng genomic DNA, equal to 25,000 to 35,000 T cell genomes, was loaded into each replicate PCR. Ten immunoSEQ deep assay plates were used to sequence unsorted PBMC genomic DNA. Purified libraries were quantified with a Qubit 3.0 fluorometer, sized on a Bioanalyzer 2100, and re-quantified with the KAPA Library Quantification kit. Every immunoSEQ 96-well plate was sequenced on a separate single-read 150-cycle Illumina NextSeq 550 flow cell. As for how the authors treated the data: Because the immunoSEQ output held only junctional sequences and lacked quality scores, the filtering could not match the filtering applied to full-length reads. To assign V/J genes and CDR3, sequences were annotated using PyIR, a Python wrapper for IgBLAST v1.9, with IMGT germline references. Reads were filtered out if the reads had weak V/J assignments (E-value above 1e-6), no CDR3, stop codons, out-of-frame junctions, or ambiguous translated residues. V3J clonotypes were defined as sequences sharing the same inferred V gene, J gene, and CDR3 amino acid sequence. The percentage overlap between two repertoires was calculated by dividing the number of shared unique clonotypes by the size of the smaller repertoire. Repertoire richness was assessed with RTK rarefaction, the Chao1 estimator, and Recon v2.1 estimates of unobserved clonotypes. The immuneACCESS repertoire file appears here via TCRdb, limited to in-frame rearrangements. These files lack a portion of the clones; in checked studies, under half of the deficit traces to unresolved V genes, and the cause of the others is not known. From that table come the V and J calls and clone size; the DNA was used to work out D and trimming. This sample has fewer than 600,000 clones in its table, and more than 65% of those were observed once. The ten largest make up roughly 13% of the sample.

This sample was included in a study of shared clonotypes between healthy human individuals (dated by TCRdb to 2018 to 2021). For context, the study as a whole: A couple of women and a few men aged 18 to 49 years were included in the cohort. Each donor's leukapheresis produced roughly between about 0.85 and 10 billion PBMCs. To estimate repertoire size and how much clonotype sharing occurs between individuals, the study deeply sequenced the blood TCR repertoires of several healthy adults. Libraries were prepared and TCR repertoires were sequenced by different laboratories using diverse techniques, in order to increase sequencing depth and limit assay-specific biases.

What the study reported, not specific to this receptor: Pairwise subsampling led to the expectation that sequencing depth would affect the degree of clonotype sharing among donors. The genetic and exposure-history diversity represented was limited by the small number of donors. Only blood was sampled, and tissue TCR repertoires likely differ from those in blood.

The CDR3, cysteine through phenylalanine, is 13 amino acids long. The read is trimmed to its CDR3 DNA, 39 bases read in frame from base 1. Reading the germline V gene gives CDR1 MNHEY and CDR2 SVGAGI. V sheds 4 bases and J sheds 7 bases, leaving 14 bases between their ends. Healthy HIV-negative adults with no recently reported acute infections or vaccinations were included as donors. All donors were Caucasian adults living in Nashville, Tennessee, USA. For unsorted samples, some 100 million PBMCs were counted and genomic DNA was extracted with the QIAamp DNA Blood Mini kit. Blood was obtained by leukapheresis, after which PBMCs were separated by Ficoll-Histopaque density gradient centrifugation and cryopreserved in liquid nitrogen vapor phase.

Here the chain combines TRBV6-5 and TRBJ2-7, with the D gene uncertain. This TCR was sampled from a middle-aged woman in good health. Some clones in this sample may be carry-over from other donors' samples. The sequencing input was PBMCs. The nucleotide sequence is given as TGTGCCAGCAGTTCGGACCGGGTGGGGGAGCAGTACTTC. The translation is CASSSDRVGEQYF.